The T cell receptor (beta chain) under discussion was sequenced for a study of human T cells and chemical hapten exposure. As to time point: patch test 1, 2 weeks after DPC sensitization. The treatment is: therapeutic diphenylcyclopropenone sensitization with weekly scalp DPC. This clonotype was seen at least ten times. TCRdb re-called the RACE reads through MiXCR, storing one row per CDR3 protein. The sample lists some 15,000 distinct CDR3 sequences, less than 20% seen once, with approximately 7.1% in the top ten. V was trimmed by 5 bases and J by 2 bases, leaving 7 bases between them. The CDR3 runs to 12 residues. Germline V gene sequence: CDR1 DFQATT, CDR2 SNEGSKA (reference sequence).

This material consisted of whole blood, taken in connection with sensitization to the hapten diphenylcyclopropenone (DPC). The genes are TRBV20-1 and TRBJ2-1; D not resolved. This TCR came from a woman younger than 45 with alopecia areata. Some clones in this sample may be carry-over from other donors' samples. The DNA for the CDR3 is TGCAGTGCTCCCGACACCTACAATGAGCAGTTCTTC. Its translation: CSAPDTYNEQFF.